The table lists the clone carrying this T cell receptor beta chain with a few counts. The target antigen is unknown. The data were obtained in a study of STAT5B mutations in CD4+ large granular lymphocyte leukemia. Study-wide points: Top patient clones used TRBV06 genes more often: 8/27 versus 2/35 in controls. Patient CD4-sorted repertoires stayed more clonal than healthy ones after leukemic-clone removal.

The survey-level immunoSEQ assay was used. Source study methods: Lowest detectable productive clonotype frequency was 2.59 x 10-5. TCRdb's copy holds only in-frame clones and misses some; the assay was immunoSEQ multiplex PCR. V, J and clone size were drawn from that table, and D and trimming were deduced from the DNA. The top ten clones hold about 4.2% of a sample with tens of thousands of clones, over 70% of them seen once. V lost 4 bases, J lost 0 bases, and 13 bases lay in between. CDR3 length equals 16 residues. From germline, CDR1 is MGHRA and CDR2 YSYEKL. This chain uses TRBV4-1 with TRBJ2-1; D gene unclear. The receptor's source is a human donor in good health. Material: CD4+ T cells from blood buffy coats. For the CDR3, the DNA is TGCGCCAGCAGCCCCTCTACCCTGAGCTCCTACAATGAGCAGTTCTTC. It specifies CASSPSTLSSYNEQFF.